Below, 23 T cell receptor beta chains from the same sample are listed, as sequenced in a study of regulatory T cells in long-lasting Graves disease. As to time point: newly diagnosed GD, antithyroid drugs for less than 3 months. Extracted PBMC RNA gave rise to the TCR library. The authors built TCR beta libraries using iRepertoire HTBI primers and Arm-PCR of CDR3 regions. TCRdb reprocessed the multiplex PCR reads with MiXCR, giving one entry per CDR3 protein. Found here are some 560,000 distinct CDR3 sequences, 16% of them singletons; the top ten hold 20% to 25%. These data were also reused for a study on T cells in Graves' hyperthyroidism and ophthalmopathy.

Sequences were derived from peripheral blood mononuclear cells (PBMCs), sampled at new diagnosis, from a patient treated with antithyroid drugs. The receptor set was obtained from a woman aged 35-65 years with Graves disease.

This clonotype was counted ten times or more. J is TRBJ1-5 and V is TRBV12-3 or TRBV12-4; 12 nucleotides align to TRBD1. The CDR3 runs 15 residues. Unmatched junction bases numbered 6, after V lost 6 bases and J lost 6 bases. CDR3 DNA sequence: TGTGCCAGCAGCATCGGGACAGGGGGCATTCAGCCCCAGCATTTT. Translated: CASSIGTGGIQPQHF.

This clonotype showed up many times. The chain recombines TRBV20-1 with TRBJ1-4; TRBD1 might be the D (6 bases). Per the germline V gene, CDR1 is DFQATT and CDR2 is SNEGSKA (reference sequence). There are 14 residues in the CDR3. V was cut by 6 bases and J by 4 bases, with 15 bases left in between. CDR3 sequence (DNA): TGCAGTGCAACAAGGACAGCTCATAATGAAAAACTGTTTTTT. It translates to CSATRTAHNEKLFF.

This clonotype showed up many times. The CDR3 DNA follows: TGTGCCACTGCCTTCGGAAGCACAGATACGCAGTATTTT. Translating it yields CATAFGSTDTQYF. The chain joins TRBV7-3 to TRBJ2-3; D not resolved. The V end lost 10 bases, the J end lost 0 bases, and 11 bases lay between the germline ends. The CDR3 runs 13 residues. The germline CDR1 and CDR2 sequences are SGHTA and FQGTGA.

This clonotype came up a few times. A much larger clone lies one base from this, so it may be a read error. J is TRBJ2-5 and V is TRBV11-3, with 7 bases that match TRBD2. Looked up from germline, CDR1 is SGHNT and CDR2 is YENEEA. The CDR3 spans 15 residues. J lost 3 bases, V lost 5 bases, and 9 bases had no gene match. The CDR3: CASSIPWGGKETQYF. DNA of the CDR3: TGTGCCAGCAGCATCCCATGGGGGGGAAAAGAGACCCAGTACTTC.

This clonotype has a count of ten or more. The V gene is TRBV25-1, the J gene TRBJ1-6; 7 nucleotides align to TRBD1. This CDR3 region has 14 residues. J gave up 4 bases and V 8 bases, and 5 bases lay outside the gene matches. CDR1 is MGHDK, CDR2 SYGVNS, per germline. The CDR3 loop reads CASRQTGYNSPLHF. The CDR3 DNA reads as TGTGCCAGCCGACAGACAGGGTATAATTCACCCCTCCACTTT.

This clonotype turned up a few times. The chain couples TRBV3-1 to TRBJ1-2; D unresolved. Germline CDR1 is LGHDT and CDR2 is YNNKEL (reference sequence). V lost 3 bases and J 4 bases, leaving 15 bases between the germline ends. The CDR3 is 15 amino acids. In DNA form, the CDR3 reads TGTGCCAGCAGCCAGGCTCCGGGTCTTAGCTATGGCTACACCTTC. It yields the protein CASSQAPGLSYGYTF.

The chain couples TRBV7-9 to TRBJ2-7; TRBD1 matches at 7 bases. With V trimmed by 8 bases and J by 3 bases, 4 bases remained unmatched. The germline V gene has CDR1 SEHNR and CDR2 FQNEAQ (reference sequence). The CDR3 totals 12 residues. CDR3 DNA: TGTGCCAGCGGGACAGCCGACTACGAGCAGTACTTC. Protein sequence: CASGTADYEQYF.

The genes are TRBV6-2 or TRBV6-3 and TRBJ2-5, with no clear D. There are 12 residues in the CDR3. The germline V gene encodes CDR1 MNHEY and CDR2 SVGEGT. The V end was cut by 5 bases, the J end by 6 bases, with 10 bases between. The CDR3 here is CASSDTPKTQYF. The CDR3 DNA reads as TGTGCCAGCAGTGATACGCCGAAGACCCAGTACTTC.

Turning to this clonotype: Since a much larger clone is just one base distant, this may be a read error. The V and J genes are TRBV6-1 and TRBJ2-3; 12 nucleotides agree with TRBD2. J lost 5 bases, V lost 5 bases, and 5 bases had no gene match. In germline, CDR1 is MNHNS, CDR2 SASEGT. CDR3 length: 15 amino acids. The CDR3 DNA reads as TGTGCCAGCAGTCTCCTAGCGGGGGGGGTAGATACGCAGTATTTT. Its translation: CASSLLAGGVDTQYF.

This rearrangement joins TRBV6-1 to TRBJ2-7; D unclear. Germline V gene data show CDR1 as MNHNS and CDR2 as SASEGT. The CDR3 spans 15 residues. Between the trimmed V and J ends, which lost 5 bases and 2 bases, there was a span of 16 bases. Here the CDR3 reads CASSPGPVSTYEQYF. The CDR3 bases are TGTGCCAGCAGTCCCGGGCCCGTTAGTACCTACGAGCAGTACTTC.

The table lists this clonotype with many counts. The chain carries TRBV7-8 and TRBJ2-3; 8 bases are a match to TRBD1. The CDR3 is made up of 17 amino acids. Looked up from germline, CDR1 is SGHVS and CDR2 is FQNEAQ. Unmatched junction bases numbered 10, after V lost 3 bases and J lost 2 bases. The CDR3 loop is CASSFPMTGEVTDTQYF. The DNA of the CDR3 is TGTGCCAGCAGCTTCCCAATGACAGGGGAGGTCACAGATACGCAGTATTTT. Based on the CDR3 plus reference TRBV7-8 and TRBJ2-3, the full variable domain is GAGVSQSPRYKVAKRGQDVALRCDPISGHVSLFWYQQALGQGPEFLTYFQNEAQLDKSGLPSDRFFAERPEGSVSTLKIQRTQQEDSAVYLCASSFPMTGEVTDTQYFGPGTRLTVL.

The chain's CDR3 is CASSLGSGATNEKLFF. The CDR3 region has the DNA TGTGCCAGCAGCTTAGGGTCCGGGGCAACTAATGAAAAACTGTTTTTT. V is TRBV7-8 and J is TRBJ1-4; D is uncertain. Trimming took off 1 base at V and 0 bases at J, with 9 bases between the two ends. The CDR3 extends over 16 amino acids. Germline V gene lookup returns CDR1 SGHVS and CDR2 FQNEAQ.

There are many counts of this clonotype. The chain joins TRBV29-1 to TRBJ2-7; TRBD2 matches at 12 bases. The CDR3 sequence is 13 residues long. From germline, CDR1 is SQVTM and CDR2 ANQGSEA. V gave up 7 bases and J gave up 1 base; unmatched junction bases: 2. The CDR3 region has the DNA TGCAGCGGAGGACTAGCGGGATCCTACGAGCAGTACTTC. Protein: CSGGLAGSYEQYF.

The genes are TRBV19 and TRBJ1-6; D perhaps matches TRBD1 (6 bases). This CDR3 spans 14 amino acids. The V and J ends lost 9 bases and 7 bases respectively, with 16 bases between them. The germline V gene has CDR1 LNHDA and CDR2 SQIVND (reference sequence). The CDR3 here is CASAWTEENSPLHF. The CDR3 nucleotides are TGTGCCAGCGCCTGGACAGAGGAAAATTCACCCCTCCACTTT.

This clonotype was observed many times. The chain employs TRBV11-2 and TRBJ1-2; a possible D gene is TRBD1 (5 bases). Trimming left V 3 bases short and J 8 bases short, with 13 bases between. Germline values: CDR1 SGHAT, CDR2 FQNNGV. This CDR3 has 13 amino acids. The CDR3 loop is CASSFQGSGGYTF. In DNA form, the CDR3 reads TGTGCCAGCAGCTTTCAGGGATCAGGGGGCTACACCTTC.

Comments on this clonotype: A much more abundant neighbour one base away suggests this may be a read error. The gene calls are TRBV18 and TRBJ1-1; 7 bases map to TRBD1. The V segment lost 6 bases and the J segment 3 bases; nucleotides outside the gene matches: 10. In germline, CDR1 is KGHSH, CDR2 LQKENI. The CDR3 extends over 15 amino acids. The CDR3 coding sequence is TGTGCCAGCTCGAACCACGGGGACAGTTACACTGAAGCTTTCTTT. This encodes CASSNHGDSYTEAFF.

This clonotype was observed a few times. The chain joins TRBV27 to TRBJ2-5; 10 bases fit TRBD1. The CDR3 sequence is 14 residues long. CDR1 and CDR2 (germline): MNHEY, SMNVEV (reference sequence). V shed 6 bases and J 4 bases; nucleotides not matched to a gene: 5. The CDR3 DNA reads TGTGCCAGCAGGACAGGGGGCGTTGGAGAGACCCAGTACTTC. This encodes CASRTGGVGETQYF.

V usage is TRBV6-1 and J usage is TRBJ2-2; 12 positions match TRBD2. Unmatched junction bases numbered 14, after V lost 8 bases and J lost 7 bases. The CDR3 extends over 17 amino acids. Germline V gives CDR1 MNHNS, CDR2 SASEGT. The chain's CDR3 is CASSSGGEIVKGGELFF. The CDR3 nucleotides are TGTGCCAGCTCTAGCGGGGGGGAAATTGTAAAGGGCGGGGAGCTGTTTTTT.

This clonotype was recorded a few times. The V call is TRBV24-1, the J call TRBJ1-2; TRBD1 matches at 11 bases. Germline lookup yields CDR1 KGHDR and CDR2 SFDVKD. The CDR3 spans 14 residues. The junction had 5 bases not matched to a gene; V was cut back by 4 bases and J by 8 bases. Here the CDR3 reads CATSDSGTGGGYTF. The CDR3 bases are TGTGCCACCAGTGACTCCGGGACAGGGGGAGGCTACACCTTC.

The J gene is TRBJ2-7, the V gene TRBV4-1, with D perhaps TRBD1 (5 bases). The CDR3 length is 17 residues. Germline V CDR1 and CDR2: MGHRA, YSYEKL. Trimming shortened V by 0 bases and J by 3 bases, and 18 bases separated the two germline ends. The CDR3 coding sequence is TGCGCCAGCAGCCAAGAGGTCACAGGAAGGTTTCTCTACGAGCAGTACTTC. Protein sequence: CASSQEVTGRFLYEQYF.

In its sample, this clonotype was seen a few times. This sequence joins TRBV6-1 and TRBJ2-7; TRBD1 or TRBD2 may be the D gene (6 bases each). The CDR3 is 15 amino acids. The germline CDR1 and CDR2 sequences are MNHNS and SASEGT. V was trimmed by 6 bases and J by 4 bases, leaving 19 bases between them. In DNA form, the CDR3 reads TGTGCCAGCAGCGAGGGTCCGGGGGCGCAATACGAGCAGTACTTC. Its translation: CASSEGPGAQYEQYF.

As regards this clonotype: At one of its ends the junction is not consistent with the germline gene, which may arise from a read error. The chain recombines TRBV3-1 with TRBJ2-5, with 8 positions matching TRBD2. The CDR3 length is 18 residues. The germline V gene has CDR1 LGHDT and CDR2 YNNKEL (reference sequence). In DNA, the CDR3 is TGTGCCGGCAGCCAAGACCTCCCGGGTAGCGGGGCCCAAGAGACCCAGTACTTC. The encoded protein is CAGSQDLPGSGAQETQYF.

This clonotype was found many times. The CDR3 here is CSARNERSYEQYF. The CDR3 DNA reads as TGCAGTGCGCGGAATGAGCGCTCCTACGAGCAGTACTTC. V and J are TRBV20-1 and TRBJ2-7, with D uncertain. CDR3 length: 13 amino acids. Germline V gene sequence: CDR1 DFQATT, CDR2 SNEGSKA (reference sequence). The ends were cut back, 6 bases at V and 0 bases at J, with 12 bases in the middle.